This T cell receptor beta chain emerged from a study of blood T cells in healthy people across ages. This CDR3 is 13 amino acids long. Trimming removed 3 bases at V and 0 bases at J, with 5 bases between. Germline values: CDR1 SGDLS, CDR2 YYNGEE. A sample-barcoded 5' primer and a J-beta primer mix were used in a second PCR of about 6 to 11 cycles. TCRdb re-analysed the 5' RACE reads in MiXCR, keeping a single row per CDR3 protein. The sample consists of 1.6 million or so distinct CDR3 sequences, approximately 32% of them appearing once. Comment on this clonotype: Antigen: not known.

The study, taken as a whole, reports: Researchers said unsorted PBMCs prevented a conclusive naive versus antigen-experienced comparison. Higher diversity and more naive CD4+ cells were features of long-lived donors, compared to aged donors.

This sequence joins TRBV9 and TRBJ2-3; no clear D. Sequenced sample: blood. This receptor was obtained from a woman aged 25-40 years in good health. CDR3 loop: CASSATSTDTQYF. Written as DNA, the CDR3 is TGTGCCAGCAGCGCGACTAGCACAGATACGCAGTATTTT.